This T cell receptor beta chain was documented in a study of blood T cell repertoires in COVID-19. On the study more broadly: Spain, Italy and the United States supplied samples that represented acute and convalescent COVID-19. The analysed material was cDNA or gDNA that came from T cells, B-cell-depleted T cells, or PBMCs.

Original processing notes: How many nucleated cells were present was estimated from reference gene primer amplification. Repertoires were generated with immunoSEQ multiplex PCR, while TCRdb's copy carries only in-frame clones and drops some. V and J calls and clone size follow that table, whereas D and trimming were derived from the DNA. The profile shows 75,000 to 100,000 clones, approximately 72% of them singletons. This CDR3 spans 15 amino acids. The V segment lost 6 bases and the J segment 1 base; nucleotides outside the gene matches: 7. Germline V CDR1 and CDR2: MDHEN, SYDVKM. The specimen sequenced was peripheral blood. The clonotype comes from a man aged 65 to 85 with acute or convalescent COVID-19. The J gene is TRBJ2-7, the V gene TRBV28; 9 bases are a match to TRBD1. As DNA, the CDR3 is TGTGCCAGCAGCAAGCCGGGACAGGGATCCTACGAGCAGTACTTC. It translates to CASSKPGQGSYEQYF. Full variable domain (outside the CDR3, taken from reference TRBV28 and TRBJ2-7): DVKVTQSSRYLVKRTGEKVFLECVQDMDHENMFWYRQDPGLGLRLIYFSYDVKMKEKGDIPEGYSVSREKKERFSLILESASTNQTSMYLCASSKPGQGSYEQYFGPGTRLTVT.